What follows is one T cell receptor beta chain and its context. Its specificity is not known. One end of the junction varies from germline; a read error may be responsible. PCR primers comprised 60 Vbeta and 13 Jbeta primers. Using immunoSEQ multiplex PCR, the repertoire was profiled, and TCRdb retains in-frame clones only, with some absent. The sample includes some 150,000 clones, just under 80% seen only once; the top ten take 1.1%. The data stem from a study of cytomegalovirus exposure and HLA in healthy donors. Findings of the study overall: Presence/absence analyses rested on an assumption that sequencing depth was roughly uniform across donors.

This clonotype originated in a male donor in good health and CMV-seronegative. The specimen was PBMCs.

In DNA form, the CDR3 reads TGTTCCAGCAGCCCACCCGGCCAAGGGGCAACTAATGAAAAACTGTTTTTT. As protein: CSSSPPGQGATNEKLFF. V is TRBV7-9 and J is TRBJ1-4; tentative D call: TRBD1 (5 bases). Germline CDR1 SEHNR, CDR2 FQNEAQ (reference sequence). The CDR3 has 17 residues. The full variable domain, its missing parts supplied by reference TRBV7-9 and TRBJ1-4, is DTGVSQNPRHKITKRGQNVTFRCDPISEHNRLYWYRQTLGQGPEFLTYFQNEAQLEKSRLLSDRFSAERPKGSFSTLEIQRTEQGDSAMYLCSSSPPGQGATNEKLFFGSGTQLSVL.